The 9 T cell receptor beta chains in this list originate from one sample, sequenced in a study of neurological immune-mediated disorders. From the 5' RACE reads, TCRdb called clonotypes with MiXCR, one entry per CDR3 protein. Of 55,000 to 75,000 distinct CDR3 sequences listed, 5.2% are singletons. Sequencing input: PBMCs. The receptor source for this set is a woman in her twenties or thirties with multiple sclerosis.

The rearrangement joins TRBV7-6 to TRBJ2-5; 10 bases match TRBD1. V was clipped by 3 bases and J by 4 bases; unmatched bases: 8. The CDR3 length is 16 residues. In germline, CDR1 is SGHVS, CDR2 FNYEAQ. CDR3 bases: TGTGCCAGCAGCTTGAACCGGGACAGGGGTGGAGAGACCCAGTACTTC. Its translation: CASSLNRDRGGETQYF.

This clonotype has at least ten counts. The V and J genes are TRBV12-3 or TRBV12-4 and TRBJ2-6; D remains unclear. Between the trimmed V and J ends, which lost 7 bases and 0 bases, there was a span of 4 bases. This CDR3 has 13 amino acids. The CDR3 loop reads CASTRSGANVLTF. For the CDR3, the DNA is TGTGCCAGCACCCGCTCTGGGGCCAACGTCCTGACTTTC.

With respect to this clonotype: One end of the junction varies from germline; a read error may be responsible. In DNA, the CDR3 is TGTGCCACCTCACCGGGACAGGGACAGCTTTCGGCTGGAAAAACCATATATTTT. It yields the protein CATSPGQGQLSAGKTIYF. This rearrangement joins TRBV10-3 to TRBJ1-3, with 9 positions matching TRBD1. Per germline, CDR1 ENHRY and CDR2 SYGVKD. This CDR3 is built from 18 residues.

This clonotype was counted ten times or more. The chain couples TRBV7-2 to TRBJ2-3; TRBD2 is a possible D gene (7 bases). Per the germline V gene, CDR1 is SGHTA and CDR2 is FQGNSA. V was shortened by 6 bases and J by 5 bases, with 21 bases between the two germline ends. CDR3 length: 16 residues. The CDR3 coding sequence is TGTGCCAGCAGTACGAACTCGGGGGGCCGGGTAGATACGCAGTATTTT. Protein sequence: CASSTNSGGRVDTQYF.

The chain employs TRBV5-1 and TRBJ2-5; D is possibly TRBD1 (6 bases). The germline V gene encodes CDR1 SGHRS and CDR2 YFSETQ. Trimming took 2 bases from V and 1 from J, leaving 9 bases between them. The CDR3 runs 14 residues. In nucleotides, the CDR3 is TGCGCCAGCAGCTTCGGGACACCCCAAGAGACCCAGTACTTC. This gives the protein CASSFGTPQETQYF.

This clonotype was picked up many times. CDR3 sequence: CASRLMGDTQYF. CDR3 sequence (DNA): TGCGCCAGCAGGCTAATGGGGGATACGCAGTATTTT. The chain is built from TRBV5-1 and TRBJ2-3; D uncertain. Trimming shortened V by 5 bases and J by 6 bases, and 10 bases separated the two germline ends. From germline, CDR1 is SGHRS and CDR2 YFSETQ. This CDR3 is 12 amino acids long.

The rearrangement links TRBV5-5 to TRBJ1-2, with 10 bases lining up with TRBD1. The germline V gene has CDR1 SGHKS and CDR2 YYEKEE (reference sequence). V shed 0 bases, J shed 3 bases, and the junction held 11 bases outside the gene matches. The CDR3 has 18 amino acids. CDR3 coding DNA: TGTGCCAGCAGCTTGGCCACAGCGACAGGGGGCACTCACTATGGCTACACCTTC. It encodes CASSLATATGGTHYGYTF.

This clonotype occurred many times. The DNA for the CDR3 is TGTGCCAGCAGTCCCGGGACAGGGTTGGGGGGCACTGAAGCTTTCTTT. Encoded protein: CASSPGTGLGGTEAFF. The chain couples TRBV25-1 to TRBJ1-1; the match to TRBD1 covers 9 bases. The CDR3 is made up of 16 amino acids. Germline values: CDR1 MGHDK, CDR2 SYGVNS. With 5 bases clipped from V and 4 bases from J, the junction kept 11 bases outside the gene matches.

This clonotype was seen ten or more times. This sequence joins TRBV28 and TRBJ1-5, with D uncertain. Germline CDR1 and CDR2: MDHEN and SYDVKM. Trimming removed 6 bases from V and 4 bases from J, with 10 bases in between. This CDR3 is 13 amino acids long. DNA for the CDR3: TGTGCCAGCAGGACGGGAGGGAATCAGCCCCAGCATTTT. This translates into CASRTGGNQPQHF.